A selection of T cell receptor beta chains follows, all from one sample in a study of OX40 agonist ivuxolimab in advanced cancers. Only in-frame clones appear in the TCRdb table, and some are missing; sequencing was by immunoSEQ multiplex PCR. The top ten hold roughly 12% of the sample, which has about 19,000 clones, about 70% seen once. This material consisted of CD4+ or CD8+ T cells sorted from blood, taken in a trial of the OX40 agonist ivuxolimab. All receptors come from an adult with an advanced solid tumor such as melanoma, head and neck, liver or kidney cancer. The CDR3 runs from the conserved cysteine through the conserved F or W. D genes are given only for firm matches. Only some rows state a clone size, as once, few, many or a class for expanded clones.

J gene: TRBJ1-4
clone size: NA
CDR3 length: 15
D gene: TRBD1
V gene: TRBV7-9
CDR3 DNA: TGTGCCAGCAGCCCACCGGGACAGGGCTATGAAAAACTGTTTTTT
CDR3 protein: CASSPPGQGYEKLFF

J gene: TRBJ2-7
clone size: many
CDR3 length: 12
D gene: NA
V gene: TRBV9
CDR3 DNA: TGTGCCAGCAGCCCTCCATCCAGCGAGCAGTACTTC
CDR3 protein: CASSPPSSEQYF

J gene: TRBJ1-2
clone size: few
CDR3 length: 15
D gene: TRBD1
V gene: TRBV7-8
CDR3 DNA: TGTGCCAGCAGCTCGGGACAGGGGCGGGGGTATGGCTACACCTTC
CDR3 protein: CASSSGQGRGYGYTF

J gene: TRBJ1-3
clone size: NA
CDR3 length: 12
D gene: NA
V gene: TRBV4-2
CDR3 DNA: TGTGCCAGCAGCCAAGGGGGAAACACCATATATTTT
CDR3 protein: CASSQGGNTIYF

J gene: TRBJ2-2
clone size: NA
CDR3 length: 12
D gene: NA
V gene: TRBV9
CDR3 DNA: TGTGCCAGCAGCCAGGACACCGGGGAGCTGTTTTTT
CDR3 protein: CASSQDTGELFF

J gene: TRBJ2-1
clone size: NA
CDR3 length: 15
D gene: TRBD2
V gene: TRBV19
CDR3 DNA: TGTGCCAGTAGTTTAGGGACTAGCGGCTACAATGAGCAGTTCTTC
CDR3 protein: CASSLGTSGYNEQFF

J gene: TRBJ2-3
clone size: NA
CDR3 length: 17
D gene: TRBD2
V gene: TRBV11-1
CDR3 DNA: TGTGCCAGCAGCTTAATTCTTGGGCTAGCGGTCACAGATACGCAGTATTTT
CDR3 protein: CASSLILGLAVTDTQYF

J gene: TRBJ1-1
clone size: few
CDR3 length: 15
D gene: NA
V gene: TRBV6-4
CDR3 DNA: TGTGCCAGCAGCCGGGGGATCGAGTGGAACACTGAAGCTTTCTTT
CDR3 protein: CASSRGIEWNTEAFF

J gene: TRBJ2-1
clone size: NA
CDR3 length: 15
D gene: TRBD2
V gene: TRBV5-8
CDR3 DNA: TGTGCCAGCAGCTTAGCGGGGGGGAGGTACAATGAGCAGTTCTTC
CDR3 protein: CASSLAGGRYNEQFF

J gene: TRBJ2-3
clone size: NA
CDR3 length: 15
D gene: NA
V gene: TRBV5-4
CDR3 DNA: TGTGCCAGCAGCTTAGACCTAGGTAGCACAGATACGCAGTATTTT
CDR3 protein: CASSLDLGSTDTQYF

J gene: TRBJ1-6
clone size: NA
CDR3 length: 13
D gene: NA
V gene: TRBV5-6
CDR3 DNA: TGTGCCAGCAGCTTGACAGTTAATTCACCCCTCCACTTT
CDR3 protein: CASSLTVNSPLHF

J gene: TRBJ2-7
clone size: NA
CDR3 length: 12
D gene: NA
V gene: TRBV28
CDR3 DNA: TGTGCCAGCACCAAGACAGGCTACGAGCAGTACTTC
CDR3 protein: CASTKTGYEQYF

J gene: TRBJ1-5
clone size: NA
CDR3 length: 13
D gene: NA
V gene: TRBV6-6
CDR3 DNA: TGTGCCAGCAGCACAGATAGCAATCAGCCCCAGCATTTT
CDR3 protein: CASSTDSNQPQHF

J gene: TRBJ1-5
clone size: NA
CDR3 length: 16
D gene: TRBD1
V gene: TRBV28
CDR3 DNA: TGTGCCAGCAGTTTGCTCCGGGACAGGCGGGATCAGCCCCAGCATTTT
CDR3 protein: CASSLLRDRRDQPQHF

J gene: TRBJ1-2
clone size: once
CDR3 length: 16
D gene: NA
V gene: TRBV4-2
CDR3 DNA: TGTGCCAGCAGCCAAAACCTGGAAGGGGATCGCTATGGCTACACCTTC
CDR3 protein: CASSQNLEGDRYGYTF

J gene: TRBJ1-4
clone size: NA
CDR3 length: 13
D gene: NA
V gene: TRBV19
CDR3 DNA: TGTGCCAGGGGTTTTGGGATTAATGAAAAACTGTTTTTT
CDR3 protein: CARGFGINEKLFF

J gene: TRBJ1-2
clone size: once
CDR3 length: 13
D gene: TRBD1
V gene: TRBV19
CDR3 DNA: TGTGCCAGTACGACAGGGCTCAACTATGGCTACACCTTC
CDR3 protein: CASTTGLNYGYTF

J gene: TRBJ2-3
clone size: NA
CDR3 length: 16
D gene: NA
V gene: TRBV5-8
CDR3 DNA: TGTGCCAGCAGCTACCGGGACTCTTCGCACACAGATACGCAGTATTTT
CDR3 protein: CASSYRDSSHTDTQYF

J gene: TRBJ2-1
clone size: NA
CDR3 length: 13
D gene: NA
V gene: TRBV19
CDR3 DNA: TGTGCCAGTAGTCTCGGACTATTCGATGAGCAGTTCTTC
CDR3 protein: CASSLGLFDEQFF

J gene: TRBJ2-1
clone size: NA
CDR3 length: 12
D gene: NA
V gene: TRBV19
CDR3 DNA: TGTGCCAGTAGTATAGGCTTCTCGGAGCAGTTCTTC
CDR3 protein: CASSIGFSEQFF

J gene: TRBJ2-2
clone size: NA
CDR3 length: 15
D gene: TRBD2
V gene: TRBV6-1
CDR3 DNA: TGTGCCAGCAGGGATAGCGGGAGAAACACCGGGGAGCTGTTTTTT
CDR3 protein: CASRDSGRNTGELFF

J gene: TRBJ1-1
clone size: few
CDR3 length: 15
D gene: NA
V gene: TRBV4-3
CDR3 DNA: TGCGCCAGCAGCCAAGTGTGGGCTGTGAACACTGAAGCTTTCTTT
CDR3 protein: CASSQVWAVNTEAFF

J gene: TRBJ2-7
clone size: NA
CDR3 length: 16
D gene: TRBD2
V gene: TRBV7-9
CDR3 DNA: TGTGCCAGCAGCTTATCGTACGGGAGGGCCGAGAACGAGCAGTACTTC
CDR3 protein: CASSLSYGRAENEQYF

J gene: TRBJ2-7
clone size: NA
CDR3 length: 15
D gene: TRBD1
V gene: TRBV6-1
CDR3 DNA: TGTGCCAGCAGTGTTACAGGGGGCGTCCCCTACGAGCAGTACTTC
CDR3 protein: CASSVTGGVPYEQYF

J gene: TRBJ2-7
clone size: NA
CDR3 length: 14
D gene: NA
V gene: TRBV6-1
CDR3 DNA: TGTGCCAGCAGTGTGTACAGGACCACCTACGAGCAGTACTTC
CDR3 protein: CASSVYRTTYEQYF

J gene: TRBJ2-3
clone size: NA
CDR3 length: 13
D gene: NA
V gene: TRBV10-2
CDR3 DNA: TGCGCCAGCAGTGTGGCTAGCACAGATACGCAGTATTTT
CDR3 protein: CASSVASTDTQYF

J gene: TRBJ2-1
clone size: NA
CDR3 length: 15
D gene: TRBD2
V gene: TRBV27
CDR3 DNA: TGTGCCAGCAGTCCCGGACTAGCGGGAACGAATGAGCAGTTCTTC
CDR3 protein: CASSPGLAGTNEQFF

J gene: TRBJ2-7
clone size: NA
CDR3 length: 13
D gene: NA
V gene: TRBV7-2
CDR3 DNA: TGTGCCAGCAGCGCGGCGACAGGACCCGAGCAGTACTTC
CDR3 protein: CASSAATGPEQYF

J gene: TRBJ2-1
clone size: NA
CDR3 length: 15
D gene: TRBD2
V gene: TRBV7-6
CDR3 DNA: TGTGCCAGCAGCACCGGGACTAGCACTTACAATGAGCAGTTCTTC
CDR3 protein: CASSTGTSTYNEQFF

J gene: TRBJ2-1
clone size: NA
CDR3 length: 16
D gene: NA
V gene: TRBV7-9
CDR3 DNA: TGTGCCAGCAGCCCCCGTGGGAGCGGAGAGTACAATGAGCAGTTCTTC
CDR3 protein: CASSPRGSGEYNEQFF

J gene: TRBJ2-2
clone size: NA
CDR3 length: 15
D gene: NA
V gene: TRBV7-9
CDR3 DNA: TGTGCCAGCAGTGAGAGTGTCTATGGCACCGGGGAGCTGTTTTTT
CDR3 protein: CASSESVYGTGELFF